The 20 T cell receptor beta chains in this list originate from one sample, sequenced in a study of T cells in Graves' hyperthyroidism and ophthalmopathy. It was RNA transcripts that yielded the amplified TCR beta CDR3 regions. Initially, a first-round RT-PCR of the TCR CDR3 employed the HTBI primer set. TCRdb redid the calling of the multiplex PCR reads with MiXCR, one entry per CDR3 protein. The sample holds about 640,000 distinct CDR3 sequences, around 20% seen once. The sample was blood. These receptors all come from a man aged 30-40 years with Graves' ophthalmopathy.

The chain recombines TRBV7-9 with TRBJ2-7, with 9 bases lining up with TRBD1. The germline V gene encodes CDR1 SEHNR and CDR2 FQNEAQ (reference sequence). CDR3 length: 14 amino acids. V trimming: 4 bases; J trimming: 4 bases; junction bases outside the gene matches: 5. The DNA of the CDR3 is TGTGCCAGCAGCTCTAGACAGGGGGATTACGAGCAGTACTTC. Protein: CASSSRQGDYEQYF.

This clonotype was observed at least ten times. V and J are TRBV28 and TRBJ2-3, with 12 bases identical to TRBD2. V lost 3 bases and J lost 0; bases outside the gene matches: 10. Looked up from germline, CDR1 is MDHEN and CDR2 is SYDVKM. CDR3 length equals 19 residues. The DNA of the CDR3 is TGTGCCAGCAGTTTGAGGTCTAGCGGGAGGGCAACTAGCACAGATACGCAGTATTTT. Its translation: CASSLRSSGRATSTDTQYF.

This chain connects TRBV6-1 to TRBJ2-2; D is unclear. The CDR3 is 16 amino acids. V was trimmed by 7 bases and J by 1 base, leaving 16 bases between them. Germline CDR1 and CDR2: MNHNS and SASEGT. The CDR3 here is CASNPGGTLNTGELFF. The DNA for the CDR3 is TGTGCCAGCAATCCGGGCGGAACCTTGAACACCGGGGAGCTGTTTTTT.

The rearrangement links TRBV6-2 or TRBV6-3 to TRBJ2-1; a possible D gene is TRBD1 (5 bases). CDR1 is MNHEY and CDR2 is SVGEGT in the germline V gene. Trimming stripped 5 bases from V and 5 bases from J, with 7 bases between. The length of the CDR3 is 12 residues. CDR3 bases: TGTGCCAGCAGTGCAGGGCACAATGAGCAGTTCTTC. Translating gives CASSAGHNEQFF.

This clonotype was observed many times. V usage is TRBV18 and J usage is TRBJ2-5; D is undetermined. Germline V lookup: CDR1 KGHSH, CDR2 LQKENI. The CDR3 is 13 residues long. The V and J ends lost 2 bases and 1 base respectively, with 5 bases between them. The CDR3 region is CASSPGVQETQYF. CDR3 nucleotide sequence: TGTGCCAGCTCACCAGGGGTCCAAGAGACCCAGTACTTC.

This chain uses TRBV20-1 with TRBJ1-6, with TRBD1 identical over 7 bases. The germline CDR1 and CDR2 sequences are DFQATT and SNEGSKA (reference sequence). CDR3 length equals 14 residues. The V segment lost 5 bases and the J segment 6 bases; nucleotides outside the gene matches: 7. The DNA for the CDR3 is TGCAGTGCTGTTGAGGGGGCTAGTAATTCACCCCTCCACTTT. It is translated as CSAVEGASNSPLHF.

There are many counts of this clonotype. In nucleotides, the CDR3 is TGCAGTGTAACCCAGGGGGCGAGAAATGAGCAGTTCTTC. Its protein is CSVTQGARNEQFF. The chain recombines TRBV20-1 with TRBJ2-1, with 8 bases lining up with TRBD1. J gave up 7 bases and V 7 bases, and 9 bases lay outside the gene matches. The CDR3 contains 13 residues. Germline lookup yields CDR1 DFQATT and CDR2 SNEGSKA (reference sequence).

The CDR3: CASGQLNTGELFF. CDR3 sequence (DNA): TGTGCCAGTGGGCAGCTGAACACCGGGGAGCTGTTTTTT. The chain joins TRBV28 to TRBJ2-2, with D unclear. V was trimmed by 9 bases and J by 1 base, leaving 9 bases between them. The CDR3 consists of 13 residues. The germline CDR1 and CDR2 sequences are MDHEN and SYDVKM. Combining the CDR3 with reference TRBV28 and TRBJ2-2 gives the whole variable domain DVKVTQSSRYLVKRTGEKVFLECVQDMDHENMFWYRQDPGLGLRLIYFSYDVKMKEKGDIPEGYSVSREKKERFSLILESASTNQTSMYLCASGQLNTGELFFGEGSRLTVL.

This clonotype appeared many times. V is TRBV12-3 or TRBV12-4 and J is TRBJ2-7; TRBD1 aligns across 7 bases. The CDR3 contains 13 residues. V trimming: 5 bases; J trimming: 3 bases; junction bases outside the gene matches: 4. The CDR3 spells CASSPTGDYEQYF. The DNA of the CDR3 is TGTGCCAGCAGTCCTACAGGGGACTACGAGCAGTACTTC.

This clonotype was recorded many times. The chain uses TRBV6-1 and TRBJ1-5; the D gene is possibly TRBD1 (5 bases). Per germline, CDR1 MNHNS and CDR2 SASEGT. The CDR3 runs 14 residues. With 7 bases removed from V and 4 bases from J, the gap between germline ends came to 14 bases. DNA of the CDR3: TGTGCCAGCACTTTAGAGGGGACGAATCAGCCCCAGCATTTT. Protein sequence: CASTLEGTNQPQHF.

This clonotype came up a few times. The rearrangement joins TRBV6-1 to TRBJ1-5; D uncertain. Trimming removed 7 bases from V and 5 bases from J, with 18 bases in between. The CDR3 has 15 amino acids. Germline V gene sequence: CDR1 MNHNS, CDR2 SASEGT. The CDR3 spells CASTPWWGRDQPQHF. The CDR3 nucleotides are TGTGCCAGCACTCCATGGTGGGGTCGAGATCAGCCCCAGCATTTT.

This rearrangement joins TRBV15 to TRBJ2-3; no clear D gene. Germline V gene sequence: CDR1 LNHNV, CDR2 YYDKDF (reference sequence). Trimming cost V 4 bases and J 2 bases, with 10 bases left between them. The CDR3 totals 14 residues. CDR3 in DNA: TGTGCCACCAGCATGCGCAGAACCACAGATACGCAGTATTTT. Translation gives CATSMRRTTDTQYF.

The chain links TRBV19 to TRBJ1-2; D is uncertain. V lost 3 bases, J lost 6 bases, and 17 bases lay in between. The germline gives CDR1 LNHDA, CDR2 SQIVND (reference sequence). The CDR3 runs 15 residues. CDR3 DNA: TGTGCCAGTAGTATCGTCGGCGAGAAGGGAAATGGCTACACCTTC. Translating it yields CASSIVGEKGNGYTF.

The rearrangement joins TRBV30 to TRBJ2-2; 10 bases fit TRBD2. The CDR3 sequence is 18 residues long. With V trimmed by 2 bases and J by 4 bases, 13 bases remained unmatched. Germline assignment: CDR1 GTSNPN and CDR2 SVGIG (reference sequence). CDR3 nucleotide sequence: TGTGCCTGGAGTTTCGGTCTAGCGGGAGTTTCGAGCACCGGGGAGCTGTTTTTT. It yields the protein CAWSFGLAGVSSTGELFF.

The gene calls are TRBV5-6 and TRBJ2-1; 13 nucleotides align to TRBD2. The ends lost 3 bases at V and 9 bases at J; junction bases unmatched: 6. Germline values: CDR1 SGHDT, CDR2 YYEEEE. CDR3 length: 15 residues. The CDR3 DNA reads TGTGCCAGCAGCTATGGACTAGCGGGAGATCTTGAGCAGTTCTTC. Translating gives CASSYGLAGDLEQFF.

This clonotype was detected many times. V usage is TRBV6-1 and J usage is TRBJ2-5; D may be TRBD1 or TRBD2 (5 bases each). V lost 5 bases, J lost 3 bases, and 16 bases lay in between. The CDR3 has 15 amino acids. Germline V CDR1 and CDR2: MNHNS, SASEGT. The CDR3 here is CASSPAPGREETQYF. The CDR3 DNA reads as TGTGCCAGCAGTCCAGCTCCGGGACGGGAAGAGACCCAGTACTTC.

This clonotype was detected many times. The chain carries TRBV20-1 and TRBJ2-7; D may correspond to TRBD1 or TRBD2 (6 bases each). Germline CDR1 reads DFQATT; CDR2 reads SNEGSKA (reference sequence). The CDR3 runs to 13 residues. V lost 3 bases to trimming and J lost 3 bases, with 12 bases between them. CDR3 sequence (DNA): TGCAGTGCTAGGGGAAGGGGGGACTACGAGCAGTACTTC. It specifies CSARGRGDYEQYF.

This clonotype appeared a few times. The chain links TRBV27 to TRBJ2-1; TRBD1 might be the D (6 bases). The germline V gene has CDR1 MNHEY and CDR2 SMNVEV (reference sequence). V dropped 0 bases and J dropped 6 bases, with 12 bases sitting between them. This CDR3 region has 15 residues. The CDR3 DNA follows: TGTGCCAGCAGTTTATCGGTACAGGGATTCAATGAGCAGTTCTTC. Encoded protein: CASSLSVQGFNEQFF.

There are many counts of this clonotype. The chain combines TRBV28 with TRBJ1-5; unclear D gene. The CDR3 length is 17 residues. Germline assignment: CDR1 MDHEN and CDR2 SYDVKM. Trimming took 2 bases from V and 0 from J, leaving 14 bases between them. The CDR3 nucleotides read TGTGCCAGCAGTTTACTTCTCGCAGTCAATAGCAATCAGCCCCAGCATTTT. It codes for CASSLLLAVNSNQPQHF.

A note on this clonotype: A much larger clone lies one base from this, so it may be a read error. The rearrangement links TRBV20-1 to TRBJ2-7, with D possibly being TRBD1 or TRBD2 (6 bases each). The CDR3 extends over 16 amino acids. Per germline, CDR1 DFQATT and CDR2 SNEGSKA (reference sequence). The CDR3 loop is CSAGDYHTGRRDEQYF. The CDR3 DNA reads TGCAGTGCTGGAGATTACCACACAGGGAGGCGCGACGAGCAGTACTTC.